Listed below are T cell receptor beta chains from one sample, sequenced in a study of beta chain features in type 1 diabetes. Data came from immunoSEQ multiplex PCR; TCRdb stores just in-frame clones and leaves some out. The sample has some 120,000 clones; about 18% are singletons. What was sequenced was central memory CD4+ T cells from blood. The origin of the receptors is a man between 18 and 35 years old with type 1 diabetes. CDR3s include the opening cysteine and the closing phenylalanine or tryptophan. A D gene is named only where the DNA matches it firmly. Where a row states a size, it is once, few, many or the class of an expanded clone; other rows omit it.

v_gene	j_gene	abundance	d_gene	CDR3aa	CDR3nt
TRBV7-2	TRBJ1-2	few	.	CASSSSGFVYGYTF	TGTGCCAGCAGTTCGTCGGGGTTCGTTTATGGCTACACCTTC
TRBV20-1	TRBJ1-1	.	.	CSARDRTRAFF	TGCAGTGCTAGAGACCGAACGAGGGCTTTCTTT
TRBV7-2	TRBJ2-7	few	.	CASTNRFEQYF	TGTGCCAGCACCAACCGCTTCGAGCAGTACTTC
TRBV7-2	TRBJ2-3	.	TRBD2	CASSSGLAGPPDTQYF	TGTGCCAGCAGCTCGGGACTAGCGGGGCCGCCAGATACGCAGTATTTT
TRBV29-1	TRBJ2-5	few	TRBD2	CSVQTSAETQYF	TGCAGCGTCCAGACTAGCGCCGAGACCCAGTACTTC
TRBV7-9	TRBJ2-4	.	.	CASSLLQAEDIQYF	TGTGCCAGCAGCTTACTCCAGGCGGAGGACATTCAGTACTTC
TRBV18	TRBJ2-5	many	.	CASSPPGRETQYF	TGTGCCAGCTCACCACCGGGGCGAGAGACCCAGTACTTC
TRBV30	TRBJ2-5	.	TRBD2	CAWSVAGGGETQYF	TGTGCCTGGAGTGTAGCGGGAGGGGGAGAGACCCAGTACTTC
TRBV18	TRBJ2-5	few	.	CASSPIETQYF	TGTGCCAGCTCACCCATAGAGACCCAGTACTTC
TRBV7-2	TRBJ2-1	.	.	CASSLATGLNNEQFF	TGTGCCAGCAGCTTAGCCACAGGACTAAACAATGAGCAGTTCTTC
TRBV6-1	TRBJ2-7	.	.	CASSDLYEQYF	TGTGCCAGCAGTGATCTCTACGAGCAGTACTTC
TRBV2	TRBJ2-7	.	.	CASSDPPGALSSYEQYF	TGTGCCAGCAGTGACCCCCCAGGGGCTTTAAGTTCCTACGAGCAGTACTTC
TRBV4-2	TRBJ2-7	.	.	CASSRGDSSYEQYF	TGTGCCAGCAGCCGCGGGGACAGCTCCTACGAGCAGTACTTC
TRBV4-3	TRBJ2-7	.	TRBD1	CASSRGTGGNYEQYF	TGCGCCAGCTCAAGAGGCACAGGGGGCAACTACGAGCAGTACTTC
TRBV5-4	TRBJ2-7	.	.	CASRGRNYEQYF	TGTGCCAGCCGGGGCAGGAACTACGAGCAGTACTTC
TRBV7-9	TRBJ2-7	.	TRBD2	CASSLGLAGTYEQYF	TGTGCCAGCAGCTTAGGCCTAGCGGGCACTTACGAGCAGTACTTC
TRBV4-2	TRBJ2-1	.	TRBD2	CASSRVLAPAGASSSYNEQFF	TGTGCCAGCAGCCGAGTCCTAGCTCCAGCGGGGGCCTCGAGCTCCTACAATGAGCAGTTCTTC
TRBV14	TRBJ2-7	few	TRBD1	CASSPVDRGYYEQYF	TGTGCCAGCAGCCCAGTGGACAGGGGGTACTACGAGCAGTACTTC
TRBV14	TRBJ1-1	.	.	CASSRLGARRQRGGTEAFF	TGTGCCAGCAGCCGCCTGGGGGCCAGGAGGCAGCGAGGGGGCACTGAAGCTTTCTTT
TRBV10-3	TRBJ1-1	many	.	CAISGPDRTYTEEAFF	TGTGCCATCAGTGGGCCAGACAGAACCTACACTGAAGAAGCTTTCTTT
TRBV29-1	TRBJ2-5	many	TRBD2	CSVVVSPGLAGVETQYF	TGCAGCGTTGTCGTAAGTCCGGGACTAGCGGGAGTAGAGACCCAGTACTTC